The clone carrying this T cell receptor (beta chain) has more than one count but fewer than ten. What it binds is not known. This record belongs to a study of OX40 agonist ivuxolimab in advanced cancers. Whole-study findings and limits: Also present in some nonresponders was a low level of normalized T-cell clonal expansion.

Produced via immunoSEQ multiplex PCR; TCRdb's table is partial and in-frame only. The top ten clones hold around 21% of a sample with 25,000 to 35,000 clones, 84% of them seen once. There are 14 residues in the CDR3. The V gene's germline CDR1 is LNHNV and CDR2 YYDKDF (reference sequence). V was clipped by 8 bases and J by 0 bases, with 11 bases between them. The rearrangement links TRBV15 to TRBJ1-5; perhaps TRBD1 as D (6 bases). This receptor was obtained from an adult with an advanced solid tumor such as melanoma, head and neck, liver or kidney cancer. The sample consisted of CD4+ or CD8+ T cells sorted from blood, taken in a trial of the OX40 agonist ivuxolimab. The chain's CDR3 is CATRTAYSNQPQHF. CDR3 coding DNA: TGTGCCACCCGGACAGCTTATAGCAATCAGCCCCAGCATTTT.